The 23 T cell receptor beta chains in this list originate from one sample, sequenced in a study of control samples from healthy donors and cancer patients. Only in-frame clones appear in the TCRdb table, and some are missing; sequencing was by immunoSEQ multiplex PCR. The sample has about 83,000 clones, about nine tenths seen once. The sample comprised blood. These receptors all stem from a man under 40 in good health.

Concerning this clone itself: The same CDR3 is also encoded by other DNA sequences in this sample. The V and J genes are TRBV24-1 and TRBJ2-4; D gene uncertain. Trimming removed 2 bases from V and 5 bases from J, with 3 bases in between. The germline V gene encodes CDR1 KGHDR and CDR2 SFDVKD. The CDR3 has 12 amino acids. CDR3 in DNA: TGTGCCACCAGTGATTCGGAAAACATTCAGTACTTC. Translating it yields CATSDSENIQYF.

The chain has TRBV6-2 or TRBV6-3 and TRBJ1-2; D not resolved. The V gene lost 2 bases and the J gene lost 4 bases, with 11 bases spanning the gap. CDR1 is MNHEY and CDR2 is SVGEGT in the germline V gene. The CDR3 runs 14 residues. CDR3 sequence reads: CASSYDRPGYGYTF. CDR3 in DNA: TGTGCCAGCAGTTACGATCGACCGGGCTATGGCTACACCTTC.

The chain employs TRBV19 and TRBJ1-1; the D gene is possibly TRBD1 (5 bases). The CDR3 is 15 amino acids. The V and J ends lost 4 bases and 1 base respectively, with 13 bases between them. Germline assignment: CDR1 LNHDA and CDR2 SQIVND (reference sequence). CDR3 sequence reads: CASSRGGRWNTEAFF. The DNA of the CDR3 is TGTGCCAGTAGTAGGGGGGGGAGGTGGAACACTGAAGCTTTCTTT.

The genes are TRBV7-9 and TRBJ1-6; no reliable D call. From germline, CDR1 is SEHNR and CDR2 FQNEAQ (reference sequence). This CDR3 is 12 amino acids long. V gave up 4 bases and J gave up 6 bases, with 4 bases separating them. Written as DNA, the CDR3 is TGTGCCAGCAGCTCCGGTAATTCACCCCTCCACTTT. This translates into CASSSGNSPLHF.

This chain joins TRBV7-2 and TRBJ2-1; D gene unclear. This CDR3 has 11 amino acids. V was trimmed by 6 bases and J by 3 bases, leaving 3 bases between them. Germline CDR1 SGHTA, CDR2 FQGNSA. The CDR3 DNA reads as TGTGCCAGCAGTTTCTACAATGAGCAGTTCTTC. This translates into CASSFYNEQFF.

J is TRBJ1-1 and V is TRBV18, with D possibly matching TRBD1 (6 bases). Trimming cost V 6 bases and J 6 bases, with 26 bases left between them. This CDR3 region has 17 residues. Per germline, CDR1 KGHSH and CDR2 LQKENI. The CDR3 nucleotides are TGTGCCAGCTCGCTACAGGGCGGGAGGCAGCCTGGAGCTGAAGCTTTCTTT. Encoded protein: CASSLQGGRQPGAEAFF.

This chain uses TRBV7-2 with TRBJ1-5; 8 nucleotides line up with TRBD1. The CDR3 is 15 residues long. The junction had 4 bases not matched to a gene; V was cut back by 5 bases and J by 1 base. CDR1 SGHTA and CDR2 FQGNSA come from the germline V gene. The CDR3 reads CASSLRQGSNQPQHF. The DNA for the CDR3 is TGTGCCAGCAGCCTCCGACAGGGGAGCAATCAGCCCCAGCATTTT.

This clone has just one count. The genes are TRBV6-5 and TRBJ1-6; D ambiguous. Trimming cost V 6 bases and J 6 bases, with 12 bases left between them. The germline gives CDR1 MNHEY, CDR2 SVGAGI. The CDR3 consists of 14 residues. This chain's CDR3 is CASRSRSINSPLHF. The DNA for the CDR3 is TGTGCCAGCAGGAGCCGGTCGATTAATTCACCCCTCCACTTT.

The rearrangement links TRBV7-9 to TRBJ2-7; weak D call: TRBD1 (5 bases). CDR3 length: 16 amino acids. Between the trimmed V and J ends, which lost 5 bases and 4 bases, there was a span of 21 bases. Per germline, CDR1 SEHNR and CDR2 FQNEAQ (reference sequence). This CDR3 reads CASSQFPTAPVYEQYF. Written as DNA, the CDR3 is TGTGCCAGCAGCCAGTTCCCGACAGCTCCAGTTTACGAGCAGTACTTC.

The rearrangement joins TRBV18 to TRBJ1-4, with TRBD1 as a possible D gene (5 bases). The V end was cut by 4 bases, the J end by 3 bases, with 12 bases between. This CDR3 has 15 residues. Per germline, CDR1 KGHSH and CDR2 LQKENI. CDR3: CASSRRDGSNEKLFF. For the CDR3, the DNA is TGTGCCAGCTCACGCCGGGACGGCTCTAATGAAAAACTGTTTTTT.

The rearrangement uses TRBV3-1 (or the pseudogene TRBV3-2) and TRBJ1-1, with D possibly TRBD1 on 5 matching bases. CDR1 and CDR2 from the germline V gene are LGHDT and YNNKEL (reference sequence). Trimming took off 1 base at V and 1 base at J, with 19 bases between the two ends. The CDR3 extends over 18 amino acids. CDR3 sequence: CASSQVIGVWGENTEAFF. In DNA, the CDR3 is TGTGCCAGCAGCCAAGTAATTGGGGTTTGGGGGGAGAACACTGAAGCTTTCTTT.

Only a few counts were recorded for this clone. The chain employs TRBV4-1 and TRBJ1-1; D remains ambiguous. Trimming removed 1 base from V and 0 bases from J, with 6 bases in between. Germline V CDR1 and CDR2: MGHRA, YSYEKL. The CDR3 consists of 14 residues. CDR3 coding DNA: TGCGCCAGCAGCCAAGGGAACATGAACACTGAAGCTTTCTTT. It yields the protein CASSQGNMNTEAFF.

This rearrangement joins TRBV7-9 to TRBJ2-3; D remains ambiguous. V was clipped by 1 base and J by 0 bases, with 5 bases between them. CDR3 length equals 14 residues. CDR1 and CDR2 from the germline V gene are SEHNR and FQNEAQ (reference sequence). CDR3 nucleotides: TGTGCCAGCAGCTTAGGCGTAAGCACAGATACGCAGTATTTT. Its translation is CASSLGVSTDTQYF.

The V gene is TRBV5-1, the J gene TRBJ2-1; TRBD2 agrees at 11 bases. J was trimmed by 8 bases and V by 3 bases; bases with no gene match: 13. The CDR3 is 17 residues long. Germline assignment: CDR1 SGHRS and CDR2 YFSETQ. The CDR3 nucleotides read TGCGCCAGCAGCTCCCTTGGGGTATTAGCGGGGGGGCATGAGCAGTTCTTC. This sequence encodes CASSSLGVLAGGHEQFF.

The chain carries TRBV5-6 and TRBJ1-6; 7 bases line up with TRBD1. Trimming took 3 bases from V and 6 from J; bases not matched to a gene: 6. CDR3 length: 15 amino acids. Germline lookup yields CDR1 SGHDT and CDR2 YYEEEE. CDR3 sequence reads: CASSYQGVSNSPLHF. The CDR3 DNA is TGTGCCAGCAGCTATCAGGGGGTCAGTAATTCACCCCTCCACTTT.

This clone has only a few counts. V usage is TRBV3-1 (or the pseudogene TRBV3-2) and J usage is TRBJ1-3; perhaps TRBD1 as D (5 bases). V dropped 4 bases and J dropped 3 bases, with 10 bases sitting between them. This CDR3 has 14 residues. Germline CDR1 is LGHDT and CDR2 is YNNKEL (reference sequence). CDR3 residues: CASSPRDGGNTIYF. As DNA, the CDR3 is TGTGCCAGCAGCCCCCGGGACGGTGGAAACACCATATATTTT.

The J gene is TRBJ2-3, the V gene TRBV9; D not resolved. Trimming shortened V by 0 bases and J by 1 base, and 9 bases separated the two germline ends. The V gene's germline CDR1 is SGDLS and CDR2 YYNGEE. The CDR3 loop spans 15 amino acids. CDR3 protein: CASSVAEPGTDTQYF. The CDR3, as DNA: TGTGCCAGCAGCGTAGCTGAGCCTGGCACAGATACGCAGTATTTT.

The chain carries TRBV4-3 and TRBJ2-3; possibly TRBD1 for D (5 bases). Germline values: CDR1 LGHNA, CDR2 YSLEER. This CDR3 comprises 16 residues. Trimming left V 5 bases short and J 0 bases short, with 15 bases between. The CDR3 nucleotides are TGCGCCAGCAGCTCCTCATGGGCAGGGAGCACAGATACGCAGTATTTT. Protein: CASSSSWAGSTDTQYF.

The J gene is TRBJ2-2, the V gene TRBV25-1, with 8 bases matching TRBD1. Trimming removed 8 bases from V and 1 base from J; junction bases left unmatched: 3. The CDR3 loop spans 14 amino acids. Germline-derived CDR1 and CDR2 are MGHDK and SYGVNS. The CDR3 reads CASLGTGNTGELFF. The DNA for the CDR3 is TGTGCCAGCCTGGGGACAGGGAACACCGGGGAGCTGTTTTTT. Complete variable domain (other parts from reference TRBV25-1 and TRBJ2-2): EADIYQTPRYLVIGTGKKITLECSQTMGHDKMYWYQQDPGMELHLIHYSYGVNSTEKGDLSSESTVSRIRTEHFPLTLESARPSHTSQYLCASLGTGNTGELFFGEGSRLTVL.

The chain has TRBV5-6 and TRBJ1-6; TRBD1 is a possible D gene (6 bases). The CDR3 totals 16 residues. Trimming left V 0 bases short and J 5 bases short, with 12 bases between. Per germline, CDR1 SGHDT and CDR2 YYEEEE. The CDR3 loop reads CASSLAGGANNSPLHF. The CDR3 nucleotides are TGTGCCAGCAGCTTGGCGGGGGGGGCCAATAATTCACCCCTCCACTTT.

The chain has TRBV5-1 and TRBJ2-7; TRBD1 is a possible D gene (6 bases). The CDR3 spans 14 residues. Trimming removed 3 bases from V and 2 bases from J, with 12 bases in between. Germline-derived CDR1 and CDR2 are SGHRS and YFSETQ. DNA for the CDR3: TGCGCCAGCAGCTCCACCGGGACACCCTACGAGCAGTACTTC. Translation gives CASSSTGTPYEQYF.

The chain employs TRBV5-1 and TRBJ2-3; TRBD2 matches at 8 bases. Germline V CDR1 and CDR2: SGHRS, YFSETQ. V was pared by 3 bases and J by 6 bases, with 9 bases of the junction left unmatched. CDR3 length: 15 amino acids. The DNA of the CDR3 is TGCGCCAGCAGCTCCTACTTTGGCGGGAGGGATACGCAGTATTTT. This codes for CASSSYFGGRDTQYF.

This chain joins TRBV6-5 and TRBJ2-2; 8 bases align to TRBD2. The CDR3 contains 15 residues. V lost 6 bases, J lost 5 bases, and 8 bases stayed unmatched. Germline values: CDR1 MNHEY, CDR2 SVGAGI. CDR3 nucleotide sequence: TGTGCCAGCAGGGCCGGGGGGGGCCGGACCGGGGAGCTGTTTTTT. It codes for CASRAGGGRTGELFF.